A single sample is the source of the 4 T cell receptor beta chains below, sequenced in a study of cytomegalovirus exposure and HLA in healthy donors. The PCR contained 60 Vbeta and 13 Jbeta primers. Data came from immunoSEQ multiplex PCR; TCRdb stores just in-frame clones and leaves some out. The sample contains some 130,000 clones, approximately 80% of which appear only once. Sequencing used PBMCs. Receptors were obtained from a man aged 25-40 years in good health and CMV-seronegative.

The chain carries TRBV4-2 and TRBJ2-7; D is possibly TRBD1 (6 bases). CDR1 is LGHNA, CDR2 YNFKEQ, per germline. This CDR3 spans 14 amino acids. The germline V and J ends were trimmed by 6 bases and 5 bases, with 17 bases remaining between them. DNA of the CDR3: TGTGCCAGCAGTCCTTCAGGGGTCGTCAACGAGCAGTACTTC. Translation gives CASSPSGVVNEQYF.

CDR3: CASSQIRATAGNTIYF. CDR3 DNA sequence: TGTGCCAGCAGCCAAATCAGGGCCACCGCTGGAAACACCATATATTTT. The chain joins TRBV7-2 to TRBJ1-3, with a weak D call TRBD1 (5 bases). V was cut by 5 bases and J by 2 bases, with 16 bases left in between. Germline V gene sequence: CDR1 SGHTA, CDR2 FQGNSA. CDR3 length: 16 residues.

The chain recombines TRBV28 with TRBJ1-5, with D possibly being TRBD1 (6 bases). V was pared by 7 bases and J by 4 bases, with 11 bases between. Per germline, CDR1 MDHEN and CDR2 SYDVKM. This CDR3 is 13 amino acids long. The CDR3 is CASTPDRNQPQHF. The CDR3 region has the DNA TGTGCCAGCACCCCGGACAGAAATCAGCCCCAGCATTTT.

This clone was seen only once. The DNA of the CDR3 is TGTGCCAGCACCTCCCAGGGCAGAGATAACTATGGCTACACCTTC. It translates to CASTSQGRDNYGYTF. The genes are TRBV28 and TRBJ1-2; maybe TRBD1 (5 bases). Germline V gene sequence: CDR1 MDHEN, CDR2 SYDVKM. Trimming removed 7 bases from V and 1 base from J, with 16 bases in between. The CDR3 contains 15 residues.